The 30 T cell receptor beta chains below all came from one sample that was sequenced in a study of blood T cells in healthy people across ages. A second PCR, run for roughly 7 to 11 cycles, used a sample-barcoded 5' primer plus a J-beta primer mix. TCRdb reprocessed the 5' RACE reads via MiXCR and lists one record per CDR3 protein. The repertoire consists of approximately 780,000 distinct CDR3 sequences, with about a quarter occurring once and the leading ten covering under 3%. This same sample was also part of a study on T cells of mothers and their children.

The specimen sequenced was blood. The origin of the receptors is a boy aged 10-17 years in good health.

The V gene is TRBV7-6, the J gene TRBJ2-6, with D possibly matching TRBD1 (5 bases). This CDR3 is built from 16 residues. The germline gives CDR1 SGHVS, CDR2 FNYEAQ. V lost 3 bases and J lost 4, with 13 bases in between. The CDR3 DNA follows: TGTGCCAGCAGCTTCGATCAGGGTCCCGGGGCCAACGTCCTGACTTTC. As protein: CASSFDQGPGANVLTF.

This chain uses TRBV7-9 with TRBJ2-5; 8 nucleotides agree with TRBD2. V lost 3 bases and J lost 3; bases outside the gene matches: 3. CDR3 length: 14 residues. Germline CDR1 is SEHNR and CDR2 is FQNEAQ (reference sequence). The DNA for the CDR3 is TGTGCCAGCAGCTTTTCAGCGGGGGAAGAGACCCAGTACTTC. Amino acid sequence: CASSFSAGEETQYF.

This chain uses TRBV7-9 with TRBJ2-3, with 9 positions matching TRBD2. CDR3 length: 19 residues. CDR1 is SEHNR, CDR2 FQNEAQ, per germline (reference sequence). After removal of 6 bases from V and 0 bases from J, the junction contained 16 bases not matched to a gene. CDR3 region: CASSRRSGRLAVSTDTQYF. The CDR3 DNA sequence: TGTGCCAGCAGTCGCAGATCTGGAAGACTAGCGGTTAGCACAGATACGCAGTATTTT.

The chain has TRBV7-9 and TRBJ1-6; unclear D gene. The CDR3 has 15 amino acids. Germline V gives CDR1 SEHNR, CDR2 FQNEAQ (reference sequence). The V end was cut by 3 bases, the J end by 7 bases, with 13 bases between. CDR3 amino acids: CASSFLSGRNSPLHF. DNA for the CDR3: TGTGCCAGCAGCTTTCTCTCAGGTCGAAATTCACCCCTCCACTTT.

The chain is built from TRBV7-2 and TRBJ2-3; 9 nucleotides align to TRBD2. The ends lost 1 base at V and 6 bases at J; junction bases unmatched: 5. Germline V gene sequence: CDR1 SGHTA, CDR2 FQGNSA. The CDR3 has 15 amino acids. CDR3 bases: TGTGCCAGCAGCTTAGATGGGACTAGCCTCGATACGCAGTATTTT. It encodes CASSLDGTSLDTQYF.

There are a few counts of this clonotype. The CDR3 loop reads CASSFDVRSYEQYF. The CDR3 DNA sequence: TGTGCCAGCAGCTTTGACGTCCGCTCCTACGAGCAGTACTTC. The V call is TRBV11-2, the J call TRBJ2-5; no definite D call. The end of the DNA is better explained by TRBJ2-7, so the J call may be wrong. CDR1 and CDR2 from the germline V gene are SGHAT and FQNNGV. The CDR3 length is 14 residues.

This chain connects TRBV5-5 to TRBJ1-5; a weak D match, TRBD1 (6 bases). The V gene's germline CDR1 is SGHKS and CDR2 YYEKEE (reference sequence). V was cut by 4 bases and J by 0 bases, with 14 bases left in between. The CDR3 runs 16 residues. The CDR3 DNA sequence: TGTGCCAGCAGCCGCAAAGGACAGTATAGCAATCAGCCCCAGCATTTT. It codes for CASSRKGQYSNQPQHF.

This clonotype turned up a few times. The CDR3 DNA follows: TGTGCCAGCAGCCAAGACTGGGACTCCTACGAGCAGTACTTC. Residues: CASSQDWDSYEQYF. V usage is TRBV3-1 and J usage is TRBJ2-7; D unresolved. This CDR3 is built from 14 residues. Germline CDR1 reads LGHDT; CDR2 reads YNNKEL (reference sequence). V was cut by 0 bases and J by 0 bases, with 6 bases left in between.

There are a few counts of this clonotype. The chain is built from TRBV5-1 and TRBJ1-6, with D hard to call. Germline loops: CDR1 SGHRS, CDR2 YFSETQ. Trimming pared 0 bases from V and 7 bases from J, leaving 11 bases between. The CDR3 consists of 15 residues. In DNA, the CDR3 is TGCGCCAGCAGCTTGGATACAGTTCCCAATTCACCCCTCCACTTT. Encoded protein: CASSLDTVPNSPLHF.

This clonotype was observed a few times. This chain connects TRBV5-1 to TRBJ1-2; TRBD1 aligns across 11 bases. With V trimmed by 7 bases and J by 5 bases, 7 bases remained unmatched. Germline V gene data show CDR1 as SGHRS and CDR2 as YFSETQ. CDR3 length: 14 residues. CDR3 sequence reads: CASWTGGSPYGYTF. The CDR3 coding sequence is TGCGCCAGCTGGACAGGGGGCTCACCTTATGGCTACACCTTC. The full variable domain, its missing parts supplied by reference TRBV5-1 and TRBJ1-2, is KAGVTQTPRYLIKTRGQQVTLSCSPISGHRSVSWYQQTPGQGLQFLFEYFSETQRNKGNFPGRFSGRQFSNSRSEMNVSTLELGDSALYLCASWTGGSPYGYTFGSGTRLTVV.

The CDR3 DNA is TGTGCCTGGAGTTGGAGCGGGGAGCAGTTCTTC. Encoded protein: CAWSWSGEQFF. The V gene is TRBV30, the J gene TRBJ2-7, with D possibly TRBD2 on 6 matching bases. Gene TRBJ2-1 matches the end of the DNA better, so the J call may be wrong. The CDR3 covers 11 residues. Germline loops: CDR1 GTSNPN, CDR2 SVGIG (reference sequence).

This clonotype was seen repeatedly, ten times or more. The rearrangement uses TRBV5-5 and TRBJ2-2; no definite D call. V lost 0 bases, J lost 4 bases, and 4 bases lay in between. Germline V lookup: CDR1 SGHKS, CDR2 YYEKEE (reference sequence). The CDR3 is made up of 13 amino acids. This CDR3 is CASSLAPTGELFF. CDR3 DNA sequence: TGTGCCAGCAGCTTGGCCCCCACCGGGGAGCTGTTTTTT.

This chain joins TRBV20-1 and TRBJ2-7; 9 bases line up with TRBD1. The CDR3 is made up of 13 amino acids. The germline CDR1 and CDR2 sequences are DFQATT and SNEGSKA (reference sequence). V shed 5 bases, J shed 3 bases, and the junction held 5 bases outside the gene matches. CDR3 in amino acids: CSAGTGWYYEQYF. The CDR3 DNA follows: TGCAGTGCTGGGACAGGGTGGTACTACGAGCAGTACTTC.

This clonotype was found a few times. The chain is built from TRBV12-3 or TRBV12-4 and TRBJ2-7, with D unclear. With 3 bases removed from V and 4 bases from J, the gap between germline ends came to 7 bases. The CDR3 spans 12 residues. CDR3 protein: CASSFTKYEQYF. In nucleotides, the CDR3 is TGTGCCAGCAGTTTTACAAAGTACGAGCAGTACTTC.

The rearrangement links TRBV21-1 to TRBJ1-5; the listed D gene, TRBD1, was not tested against the DNA. TRBV21-1 corresponds to a pseudogene. This CDR3 comprises 16 residues. DNA for the CDR3: TGTGCCAGCAGACAAACAGGGTATTGCAGCAATCAGCCCCAGCATTTT. Translated: CASRQTGYCSNQPQHF.

The rearrangement links TRBV4-1 to TRBJ1-2; D unclear. Germline V gene sequence: CDR1 MGHRA, CDR2 YSYEKL. The V end lost 1 base, the J end lost 4 bases, and 10 bases lay between the germline ends. This CDR3 contains 14 residues. This CDR3 reads CASSQVGQGYGYTF. CDR3 nucleotides: TGCGCCAGCAGCCAAGTTGGCCAAGGCTATGGCTACACCTTC.

The V call is TRBV7-9, the J call TRBJ1-1; no reliable D call. This CDR3 is built from 13 residues. Germline values: CDR1 SEHNR, CDR2 FQNEAQ (reference sequence). Trimming took off 5 bases at V and 3 bases at J, with 10 bases between the two ends. CDR3 sequence: CASSPFLDTEAFF. CDR3 coding DNA: TGTGCCAGCAGCCCCTTCCTTGACACTGAAGCTTTCTTT.

This clonotype came up a few times. This sequence joins TRBV6-5 and TRBJ1-6; D perhaps matches TRBD1 (5 bases). The CDR3 has 17 amino acids. V lost 2 bases and J lost 9, with 20 bases in between. Looked up from germline, CDR1 is MNHEY and CDR2 is SVGAGI. The CDR3 DNA is TGTGCCAGCAGTTACGGAGGGGACGGACATTTGGGTTCACCCCTCCACTTT. This translates into CASSYGGDGHLGSPLHF.

There are a few counts of this clonotype. Sequence at one end of the junction differs from germline and may be a read error. V is TRBV5-1 and J is TRBJ2-5; 7 bases line up with TRBD1. Germline V gene sequence: CDR1 SGHRS, CDR2 YFSETQ. This CDR3 region has 15 residues. The CDR3 loop reads CTSSLTGLPQETQYF. CDR3 sequence (DNA): TGCACCAGCAGCCTGACAGGGTTACCCCAAGAGACCCAGTACTTC. Variable domain in full (rest from reference TRBV5-1 and TRBJ2-5): KAGVTQTPRYLIKTRGQQVTLSCSPISGHRSVSWYQQTPGQGLQFLFEYFSETQRNKGNFPGRFSGRQFSNSRSEMNVSTLELGDSALYLCTSSLTGLPQETQYFGPGTRLLVL.

In this sample, this clonotype turned up a few times. The chain joins TRBV4-2 to TRBJ2-3; 10 nucleotides match TRBD2. V lost 6 bases, J lost 4 bases, and 4 bases stayed unmatched. There are 14 residues in the CDR3. Germline values: CDR1 LGHNA, CDR2 YNFKEQ. The CDR3 sequence: CASRLAGRPDTQYF. CDR3 DNA: TGTGCCAGCAGACTAGCGGGGCGTCCAGATACGCAGTATTTT.

This clonotype was counted only a few times. The chain joins TRBV12-3 or TRBV12-4 to TRBJ1-3; 10 positions agree with TRBD1. Losses at the gene ends were 2 bases for V and 10 bases for J; bases not matched to a gene: 8. The CDR3 loop spans 15 amino acids. This chain's CDR3 is CASSLSGTGAGTIYF. The CDR3 DNA is TGTGCCAGCAGTTTAAGTGGGACAGGGGCGGGAACCATATATTTT.

This clonotype appeared a few times. This sequence joins TRBV28 and TRBJ1-2; D remains ambiguous. The CDR3 sequence is 14 residues long. Germline V gives CDR1 MDHEN, CDR2 SYDVKM. The ends were cut back, 2 bases at V and 8 bases at J, with 15 bases in the middle. The CDR3 protein is CASSLNWDLGGYTF. CDR3 nucleotides: TGTGCCAGCAGTTTAAACTGGGATCTGGGGGGCTACACCTTC.

This clonotype was seen only a few times. This chain joins TRBV4-1 and TRBJ2-5; TRBD2 aligns across 15 bases. The DNA end lines up better with TRBJ2-7; the J call may be wrong. The CDR3 is made up of 17 amino acids. The V gene's germline CDR1 is MGHRA and CDR2 YSYEKL. The CDR3 reads CASSQQGLAGGAYEQYF. In DNA, the CDR3 is TGCGCCAGCAGCCAACAGGGACTAGCGGGGGGAGCCTACGAGCAGTACTTC.

The chain couples TRBV10-2 to TRBJ2-5; 10 positions agree with TRBD2. The J segment lost 2 bases and the V segment lost 0 bases, leaving 6 bases of the junction unmatched. CDR1 WSHSY and CDR2 SAAADI come from the germline V gene. The CDR3 is 17 residues long. CDR3 coding DNA: TGCGCCAGCAGTGAGTCGAGGGGTAGCGGGGGGCAAGAGACCCAGTACTTC. It specifies CASSESRGSGGQETQYF.

The V gene is TRBV18, the J gene TRBJ1-6; TRBD1 might be the D (6 bases). CDR3 length: 16 amino acids. Germline V gene sequence: CDR1 KGHSH, CDR2 LQKENI. With 0 bases removed from V and 5 bases from J, the gap between germline ends came to 11 bases. The CDR3 sequence: CASSPPPGHDNSPLHF. The DNA for the CDR3 is TGTGCCAGCTCACCACCTCCGGGACATGATAATTCACCCCTCCACTTT.

This clonotype was counted only a few times. This chain connects TRBV29-1 to TRBJ2-3, with D hard to call. The CDR3 loop spans 14 amino acids. Looked up from germline, CDR1 is SQVTM and CDR2 is ANQGSEA. Trimming removed 4 bases at V and 4 bases at J, with 15 bases between. The CDR3 DNA sequence: TGCAGCGTTGCGTATTGGCGTTGGCCAGATACGCAGTATTTT. This encodes CSVAYWRWPDTQYF.

This chain links TRBV4-2 with TRBJ2-5; D is perhaps TRBD2 (6 bases). The CDR3 has 16 amino acids. The V and J ends lost 4 bases and 3 bases respectively, with 18 bases between them. Germline CDR1 is LGHNA and CDR2 is YNFKEQ. The CDR3 nucleotides read TGTGCCAGCAGCCTCCTTGGGGGACTGGGCAAAGAGACCCAGTACTTC. It is translated as CASSLLGGLGKETQYF.

This clonotype was observed a few times. The chain is built from TRBV20-1 and TRBJ2-7; D might be TRBD2 (6 bases). The CDR3 is made up of 12 amino acids. The germline V gene has CDR1 DFQATT and CDR2 SNEGSKA (reference sequence). V lost 3 bases to trimming and J lost 7 bases, with 13 bases between them. This chain's CDR3 is CSASLRAGEQYF. The CDR3 coding sequence is TGCAGTGCTAGTCTAAGGGCGGGGGAGCAGTACTTC.

V gene TRBV12-3 or TRBV12-4 combines with J gene TRBJ1-2, with 8 nucleotides matching TRBD1. The CDR3 contains 12 residues. The V segment lost 5 bases and the J segment 7 bases; nucleotides outside the gene matches: 3. The CDR3 DNA reads TGTGCCAGCAGTCAGGACAGGGCTGGCTACACCTTC. Its protein product is CASSQDRAGYTF.

This clonotype appeared a few times. The genes are TRBV13 and TRBJ2-1; 8 bases agree with TRBD1. Near its end, the DNA agrees better with TRBJ2-7, so the J call may be wrong. The CDR3 has 15 amino acids. CDR1 is PRHDT and CDR2 is FYEKMQ in the germline V gene (reference sequence). CDR3 protein: CASSFLGQGVHEQYF. In DNA form, the CDR3 reads TGTGCCAGCAGCTTTCTTGGACAGGGCGTTCACGAGCAGTACTTC.